These 19 T cell receptor beta chains were sequenced from one sample in a study of response to subunit inactivated influenza vaccine. TCRdb re-analysed the RT-PCR reads in MiXCR, keeping a single row per CDR3 protein. The table has over 450,000 distinct CDR3 sequences, 10% to 15% seen once. The sample was PBMCs from blood, taken 40 to 50 days after vaccination. The receptor source for this set is a man between 50 and 59 years old who received an inactivated influenza vaccine.

This clonotype turned up a few times. The rearrangement links TRBV20-1 to TRBJ2-1, with 9 positions matching TRBD2. Germline V lookup: CDR1 DFQATT, CDR2 SNEGSKA (reference sequence). The CDR3 extends over 15 amino acids. The trim removed 1 base at V and 9 bases at J, leaving 10 bases unmatched. The CDR3 sequence: CSARAPAGGPSEQFF. DNA of the CDR3: TGCAGTGCTAGAGCCCCAGCGGGGGGCCCAAGTGAGCAGTTCTTC.

Only a few counts were recorded for this clonotype. This sequence joins TRBV4-3 and TRBJ2-7; the match to TRBD2 covers 10 bases. There are 17 residues in the CDR3. V gave up 0 bases and J gave up 4 bases; unmatched junction bases: 9. The germline V gene encodes CDR1 LGHNA and CDR2 YSLEER. The CDR3, as DNA: TGCGCCAGCAGCCAAGAACCGAGCGGGGGGGGTATTTACGAGCAGTACTTC. This encodes CASSQEPSGGGIYEQYF.

In its sample, this clonotype was seen a few times. The CDR3 spells CAISESIDTGELFF. In DNA, the CDR3 is TGTGCCATCAGTGAGTCGATCGATACCGGGGAGCTGTTTTTT. The chain joins TRBV10-3 to TRBJ2-2; no firm D call. Looked up from germline, CDR1 is ENHRY and CDR2 is SYGVKD. The germline V and J ends were trimmed by 0 bases and 5 bases, with 7 bases remaining between them. The length of the CDR3 is 14 residues.

This clonotype was counted ten times or more. V gene TRBV12-3 or TRBV12-4 combines with J gene TRBJ1-1; D gene unclear. Trimming shortened V by 3 bases and J by 4 bases, and 3 bases separated the two germline ends. The CDR3 length is 11 residues. In DNA, the CDR3 is TGTGCCAGCAGTTTCCTCACTGAAGCTTTCTTT. Its translation: CASSFLTEAFF.

The J gene is TRBJ2-7, the V gene TRBV20-1; 9 bases line up with TRBD2. The J segment lost 0 bases and the V segment lost 5 bases, leaving 8 bases of the junction unmatched. In germline, CDR1 is DFQATT, CDR2 SNEGSKA (reference sequence). CDR3 length: 15 amino acids. The CDR3 is CSALVAGAGSYEQYF. DNA of the CDR3: TGCAGTGCTTTAGTAGCGGGAGCCGGCTCCTACGAGCAGTACTTC.

This clonotype was counted at least ten times. The chain links TRBV6-5 to TRBJ2-5; D is unresolved. Germline CDR1 is MNHEY and CDR2 is SVGAGI. Trimming removed 0 bases at V and 3 bases at J, with 8 bases between. The CDR3 consists of 14 residues. DNA for the CDR3: TGTGCCAGCAGTTACTCCTTCCGGGAAGAGACCCAGTACTTC. Residues: CASSYSFREETQYF.

Many counts were recorded for this clonotype. The V call is TRBV3-1, the J call TRBJ1-2; tentatively, D is TRBD1 (5 bases). The CDR3 loop spans 12 amino acids. V lost 1 base and J lost 5, with 5 bases in between. Germline V lookup: CDR1 LGHDT, CDR2 YNNKEL (reference sequence). CDR3 protein: CASSQGQYGYTF. CDR3 DNA sequence: TGTGCCAGCAGCCAAGGACAGTATGGCTACACCTTC. The full variable domain, its missing parts supplied by reference TRBV3-1 and TRBJ1-2, is DTAVSQTPKYLVTQMGNDKSIKCEQNLGHDTMYWYKQDSKKFLKIMFSYNNKELIINETVPNRFSPKSPDKAHLNLHINSLELGDSAVYFCASSQGQYGYTFGSGTRLTVV.

This clonotype was detected many times. The V call is TRBV12-3 or TRBV12-4, the J call TRBJ2-6, with a weak D call TRBD1 (5 bases). Trimming removed 3 bases from V and 1 base from J, with 10 bases in between. The CDR3 contains 16 residues. The CDR3 DNA reads as TGTGCCAGCAGTTTGGGGCGGCGATCTGGGGCCAACGTCCTGACTTTC. This encodes CASSLGRRSGANVLTF.

This clonotype was detected only a few times. The CDR3 DNA reads as TGTGCCAGCAGTGAAGGCTTCCGTAATGAGCAGTTCTTC. It is translated as CASSEGFRNEQFF. The chain uses TRBV2 and TRBJ2-1; D is unclear. The CDR3 spans 13 residues. Trimming cost V 1 base and J 7 bases, with 8 bases left between them. Germline V gene lookup returns CDR1 SNHLY and CDR2 FYNNEI. Filled out from reference TRBV2 and TRBJ2-1, the complete variable domain reads EPEVTQTPSHQVTQMGQEVILRCVPISNHLYFYWYRQILGQKVEFLVSFYNNEISEKSEIFDDQFSVERPDGSNFTLKIRSTKLEDSAMYFCASSEGFRNEQFFGPGTRLTVL.

The rearrangement links TRBV10-3 to TRBJ1-5, with TRBD1 identical over 7 bases. Germline CDR1 reads ENHRY; CDR2 reads SYGVKD. Trimming cost V 4 bases and J 7 bases; bases outside gene matches: 7. This CDR3 spans 14 amino acids. The CDR3 here is CAISGEQGWQPQHF. Written as DNA, the CDR3 is TGTGCCATCAGTGGAGAACAGGGGTGGCAGCCCCAGCATTTT.

This clonotype came up many times. The chain is built from TRBV25-1 and TRBJ1-1; D is unclear. This CDR3 comprises 14 residues. Trimming stripped 1 base from V and 1 base from J, with 7 bases between. Germline V gene data show CDR1 as MGHDK and CDR2 as SYGVNS. The CDR3 DNA follows: TGTGCCAGCAGTGAATTAGGACCGAACACTGAAGCTTTCTTT. Translation gives CASSELGPNTEAFF.

This clonotype was detected only a few times. The chain has TRBV5-1 and TRBJ2-5; TRBD1 matches at 7 bases. From germline, CDR1 is SGHRS and CDR2 YFSETQ. Trimming removed 4 bases from V and 5 bases from J; junction bases left unmatched: 5. This CDR3 has 13 residues. CDR3: CASSADRAETQYF. CDR3 coding DNA: TGCGCCAGCAGCGCTGACAGGGCGGAGACCCAGTACTTC.

This chain's CDR3 is CASSSRMRGTDTQYF. The DNA of the CDR3 is TGTGCCAGCAGTTCACGAATGAGGGGCACAGATACGCAGTATTTT. The gene calls are TRBV6-2 or TRBV6-3 and TRBJ2-3; D is perhaps TRBD2 (5 bases). CDR1 MNHEY and CDR2 SVGEGT come from the germline V gene. The V and J ends lost 4 bases and 1 base respectively, with 12 bases between them. This CDR3 has 15 residues.

This clonotype has just a few counts. The chain uses TRBV7-9 and TRBJ2-1; D is ambiguous. V lost 5 bases, J lost 3 bases, and 11 bases lay in between. The CDR3 is 14 residues long. The germline gives CDR1 SEHNR, CDR2 FQNEAQ (reference sequence). This chain's CDR3 is CASSLDGYYNEQFF. CDR3 in DNA: TGTGCCAGCAGCCTAGACGGCTACTACAATGAGCAGTTCTTC. Based on the CDR3 plus reference TRBV7-9 and TRBJ2-1, the full variable domain is DTGVSQNPRHKITKRGQNVTFRCDPISEHNRLYWYRQTLGQGPEFLTYFQNEAQLEKSRLLSDRFSAERPKGSFSTLEIQRTEQGDSAMYLCASSLDGYYNEQFFGPGTRLTVL.

This chain uses TRBV9 with TRBJ2-2; D is perhaps TRBD1 (5 bases). The germline V and J ends were trimmed by 3 bases and 3 bases, with 12 bases remaining between them. The CDR3 loop spans 15 amino acids. CDR1 and CDR2 (germline): SGDLS, YYNGEE. As DNA, the CDR3 is TGTGCCAGCAGCGAAGGGCAGGGTTACACCGGGGAGCTGTTTTTT. It codes for CASSEGQGYTGELFF.

V usage is TRBV11-2 and J usage is TRBJ2-3; tentative D call: TRBD2 (5 bases). The CDR3 extends over 16 amino acids. Deletions cut 5 bases from V and 1 base from J, with 16 bases between. Germline lookup yields CDR1 SGHAT and CDR2 FQNNGV. Here the CDR3 reads CASSQLLVGGTDTQYF. The CDR3 region has the DNA TGTGCCAGCAGCCAACTTCTAGTGGGAGGCACAGATACGCAGTATTTT.

This chain uses TRBV20-1 with TRBJ1-6, with 7 bases identical to TRBD1. Germline V lookup: CDR1 DFQATT, CDR2 SNEGSKA (reference sequence). V lost 3 bases to trimming and J lost 7 bases; unmatched junction nucleotides: 12. The CDR3 is 16 residues long. Here the CDR3 reads CSARMDRIGGNSPLHF. For the CDR3, the DNA is TGCAGTGCTAGGATGGACAGGATCGGAGGCAATTCACCCCTCCACTTT.

This clonotype was seen more than once but under ten times. J is TRBJ1-1 and V is TRBV12-3 or TRBV12-4; maybe TRBD1 (5 bases). Trimming pared 3 bases from V and 4 bases from J, leaving 9 bases between. The CDR3 covers 13 residues. The CDR3 DNA reads as TGTGCCAGCAGTTTGGGACTGGGCACTGAAGCTTTCTTT. Residues: CASSLGLGTEAFF.

This sequence joins TRBV7-8 and TRBJ2-7; TRBD2 agrees at 16 bases. J was trimmed by 7 bases and V by 5 bases; bases with no gene match: 5. The CDR3 is 15 amino acids. Germline V lookup: CDR1 SGHVS, CDR2 FQNEAQ. This chain's CDR3 is CASSAGLAGGHEQYF. The CDR3 coding sequence is TGTGCCAGCAGCGCGGGACTAGCGGGGGGGCATGAGCAGTACTTC. The variable domain in full, completed from reference TRBV7-8 and TRBJ2-7, reads GAGVSQSPRYKVAKRGQDVALRCDPISGHVSLFWYQQALGQGPEFLTYFQNEAQLDKSGLPSDRFFAERPEGSVSTLKIQRTQQEDSAVYLCASSAGLAGGHEQYFGPGTRLTVT.